This T cell receptor beta chain was identified in a study of blood T cell repertoires in COVID-19. Study at large: Acute-phase and convalescent COVID-19 samples originated in the United States, Italy and Spain.

Germline V CDR1 and CDR2: SGHTA, FQGTGA. The CDR3 contains 15 residues. Trimming took 3 bases from V and 2 from J, leaving 14 bases between them. Method: immunoSEQ multiplex PCR; TCRdb's copy keeps in-frame clones and lacks some. This table has about 190,000 clones, approximately 84% appearing once. The chain carries TRBV7-3 and TRBJ2-7, with D maybe TRBD1 (5 bases). The specimen sequenced was peripheral blood. The source is a woman at least 80 years old with acute or convalescent COVID-19. The CDR3 sequence is CASSLSRVQAYEQYF. The DNA of the CDR3 is TGTGCCAGCAGCTTGTCCAGGGTTCAGGCCTACGAGCAGTACTTC.